Sequencing of this T cell receptor beta chain was carried out in a study of human CD4 T cells and Enterobacteriaceae. Study-wide findings and caveats: Only same-donor CFSE-low culture sequences were used to infer reactivity.

Sorting took every CD4+ cell except CD45RA+CCR7+CD95- naive cells, reaching over 95% purity. CD8+, CD14+, CD16+, CD56+, CD19+ and CD25-bright cells were excluded before sorting. The germline V gene has CDR1 MGHRA and CDR2 YSYEKL. V was clipped by 5 bases and J by 5 bases, with 12 bases between them. The CDR3 runs 14 residues. With regard to this clone: Its specificity is unknown.

Sequencing was performed with immunoSEQ multiplex PCR; in TCRdb, only in-frame clones are kept and a portion is missing. The sample contains tens of thousands of clones, approximately 82% of which appear only once. The material sequenced was memory CD4+ T cells from blood. The sequence was collected from a human donor in good health. This chain links TRBV4-1 with TRBJ1-4; D is uncertain. CDR3 DNA: TGCGCCAGCAGCGGGAGATTTGGGAATGAAAAACTGTTTTTT. As protein: CASSGRFGNEKLFF.